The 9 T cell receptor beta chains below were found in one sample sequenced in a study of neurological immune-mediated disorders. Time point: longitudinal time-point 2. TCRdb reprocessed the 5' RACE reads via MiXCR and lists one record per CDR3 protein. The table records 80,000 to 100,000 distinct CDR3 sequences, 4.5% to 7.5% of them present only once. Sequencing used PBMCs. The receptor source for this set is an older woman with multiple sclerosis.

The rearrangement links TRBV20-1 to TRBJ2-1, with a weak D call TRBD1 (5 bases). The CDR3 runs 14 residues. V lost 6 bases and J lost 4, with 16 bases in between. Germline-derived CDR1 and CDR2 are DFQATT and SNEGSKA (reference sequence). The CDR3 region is CSAVTGSSYNEQFF. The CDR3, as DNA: TGCAGTGCGGTAACAGGTTCCTCTTACAATGAGCAGTTCTTC.

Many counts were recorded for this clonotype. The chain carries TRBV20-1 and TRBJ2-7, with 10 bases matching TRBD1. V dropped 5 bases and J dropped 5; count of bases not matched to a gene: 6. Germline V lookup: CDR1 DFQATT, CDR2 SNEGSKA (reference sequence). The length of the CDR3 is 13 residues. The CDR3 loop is CSAGTGERNEQYF. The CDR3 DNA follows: TGCAGTGCTGGGACAGGGGAGCGAAACGAGCAGTACTTC.

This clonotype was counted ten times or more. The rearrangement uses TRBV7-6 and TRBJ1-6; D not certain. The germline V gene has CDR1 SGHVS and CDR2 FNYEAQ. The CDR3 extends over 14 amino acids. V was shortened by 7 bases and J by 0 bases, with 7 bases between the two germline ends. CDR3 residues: CASKESSYNSPLHF. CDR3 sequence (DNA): TGTGCCAGCAAGGAGAGCTCCTATAATTCACCCCTCCACTTT. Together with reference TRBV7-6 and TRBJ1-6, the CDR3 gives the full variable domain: GAGVSQSPRYKVTKRGQDVALRCDPISGHVSLYWYRQALGQGPEFLTYFNYEAQQDKSGLPNDRFSAERPEGSISTLTIQRTEQRDSAMYRCASKESSYNSPLHFGNGTRLTVT.

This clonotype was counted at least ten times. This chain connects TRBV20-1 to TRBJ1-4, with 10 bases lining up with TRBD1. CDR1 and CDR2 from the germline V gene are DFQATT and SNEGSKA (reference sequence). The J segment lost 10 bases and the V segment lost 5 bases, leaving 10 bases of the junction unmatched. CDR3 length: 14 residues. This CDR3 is CSALDDRDRGKLFF. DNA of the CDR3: TGCAGTGCTTTGGACGATAGGGACAGGGGAAAACTGTTTTTT.

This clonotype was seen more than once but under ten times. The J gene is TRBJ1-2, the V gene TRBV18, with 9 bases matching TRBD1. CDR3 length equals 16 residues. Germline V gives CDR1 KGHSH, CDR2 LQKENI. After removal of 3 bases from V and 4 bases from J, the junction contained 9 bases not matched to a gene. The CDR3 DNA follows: TGTGCCAGCTCACCGGAGACAGGGGGAAGATCCTATGGCTACACCTTC. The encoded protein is CASSPETGGRSYGYTF.

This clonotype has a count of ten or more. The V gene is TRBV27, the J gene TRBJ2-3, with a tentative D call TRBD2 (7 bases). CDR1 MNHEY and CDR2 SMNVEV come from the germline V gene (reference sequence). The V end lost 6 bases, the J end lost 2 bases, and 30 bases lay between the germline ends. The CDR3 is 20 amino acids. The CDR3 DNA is TGTGCCAGCAGCCGGATCGAGGGGGTATCGGGGGGTGCAAACACAGATACGCAGTATTTT. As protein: CASSRIEGVSGGANTDTQYF.

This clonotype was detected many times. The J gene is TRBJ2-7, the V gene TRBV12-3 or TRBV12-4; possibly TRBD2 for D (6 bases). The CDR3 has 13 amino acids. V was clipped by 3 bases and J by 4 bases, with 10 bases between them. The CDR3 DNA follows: TGTGCCAGCAGTTTTGGCGGGACGTACGAGCAGTACTTC. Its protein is CASSFGGTYEQYF.

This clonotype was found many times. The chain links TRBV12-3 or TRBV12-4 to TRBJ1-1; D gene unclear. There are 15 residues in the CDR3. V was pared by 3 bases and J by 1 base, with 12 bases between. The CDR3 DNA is TGTGCCAGCAGTTTCCCCGGACGGGGGAACACTGAAGCTTTCTTT. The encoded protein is CASSFPGRGNTEAFF.

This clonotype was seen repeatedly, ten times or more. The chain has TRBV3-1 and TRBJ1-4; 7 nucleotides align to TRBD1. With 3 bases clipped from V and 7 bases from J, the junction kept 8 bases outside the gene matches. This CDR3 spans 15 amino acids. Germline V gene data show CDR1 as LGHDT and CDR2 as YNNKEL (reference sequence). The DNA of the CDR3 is TGTGCCAGCAGCCATCAACAGGGGACGAGTGAAAAACTGTTTTTT. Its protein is CASSHQQGTSEKLFF.